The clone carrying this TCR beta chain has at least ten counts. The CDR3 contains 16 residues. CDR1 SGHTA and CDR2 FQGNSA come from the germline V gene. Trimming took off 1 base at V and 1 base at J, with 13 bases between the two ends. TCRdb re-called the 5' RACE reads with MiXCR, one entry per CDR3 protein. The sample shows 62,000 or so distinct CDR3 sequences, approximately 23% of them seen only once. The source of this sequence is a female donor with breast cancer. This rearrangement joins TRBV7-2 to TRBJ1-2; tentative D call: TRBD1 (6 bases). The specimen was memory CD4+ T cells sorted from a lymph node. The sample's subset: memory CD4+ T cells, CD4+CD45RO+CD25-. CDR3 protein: CASSLGGGPGNYGYTF. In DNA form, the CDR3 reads TGTGCCAGCAGCTTAGGAGGGGGGCCGGGTAACTATGGCTACACCTTC.